Below are 22 T cell receptor beta chains sequenced from a single sample in a study of shared clonotypes between healthy human individuals. Clones were read by immunoSEQ multiplex PCR, and TCRdb kept only the in-frame ones, dropping some. The sample shows about 1.5 million clones, roughly 97% of them seen only once. Sequencing input: naive CD4+ T cells sorted from blood. Subset specified: CD45RA+ positively selected. These receptors all stem from a man aged 25-45 years in good health.

The CDR3 region is CATSNRAPHEQFF. CDR3 nucleotides: TGTGCCACCAGCAATAGGGCCCCCCATGAGCAGTTCTTC. V gene TRBV15 combines with J gene TRBJ2-1; D is uncertain. The germline gives CDR1 LNHNV, CDR2 YYDKDF (reference sequence). The length of the CDR3 is 13 residues. V shed 4 bases and J shed 8 bases, with 12 bases lying between them.

This chain uses TRBV7-8 with TRBJ2-2; D is possibly TRBD1 or TRBD2 (5 bases each). V gave up 3 bases and J gave up 6 bases, with 23 bases separating them. Germline CDR1 and CDR2: SGHVS and FQNEAQ. The CDR3 has 18 amino acids. The CDR3 coding sequence is TGTGCCAGCAGCTTGGGTCATACCAGGGACCTAAAGCCCGGGGAGCTGTTTTTT. It yields the protein CASSLGHTRDLKPGELFF.

The J gene is TRBJ1-2, the V gene TRBV27; 9 positions agree with TRBD1. CDR1 is MNHEY, CDR2 SMNVEV, per germline (reference sequence). This CDR3 has 18 amino acids. Trimming cost V 2 bases and J 5 bases; bases outside gene matches: 15. The CDR3 reads CASSLRGSNRDRAYGYTF. CDR3 coding DNA: TGTGCCAGCAGTTTAAGGGGGTCCAACCGGGACAGGGCTTATGGCTACACCTTC.

The V call is TRBV9, the J call TRBJ2-1, with TRBD2 matching 9 bases. The V and J ends lost 0 bases and 4 bases, in that order; junction bases with no gene match: 8. Germline assignment: CDR1 SGDLS and CDR2 YYNGEE. The CDR3 is made up of 17 amino acids. The CDR3 here is CASSVDPPSGIYNEQFF. In nucleotides, the CDR3 is TGTGCCAGCAGCGTAGACCCCCCTAGCGGGATATACAATGAGCAGTTCTTC.

The chain is built from TRBV7-9 and TRBJ2-1; 12 nucleotides line up with TRBD2. V trimming: 2 bases; J trimming: 4 bases; junction bases outside the gene matches: 9. Germline lookup yields CDR1 SEHNR and CDR2 FQNEAQ (reference sequence). This CDR3 has 18 amino acids. In DNA form, the CDR3 reads TGTGCCAGCAGCTTAACAGACTTTGGACTAGCGGGGTACAATGAGCAGTTCTTC. Its translation: CASSLTDFGLAGYNEQFF.

The chain links TRBV15 to TRBJ2-2; no clear D. V gave up 0 bases and J gave up 4 bases, with 9 bases separating them. The germline CDR1 and CDR2 sequences are LNHNV and YYDKDF (reference sequence). The CDR3 extends over 15 amino acids. CDR3 coding DNA: TGTGCCACCAGCAGAGAAAGGCAGCCCACCGGGGAGCTGTTTTTT. It is translated as CATSRERQPTGELFF.

A note on this clone: Distinct nucleotide sequences in the sample also encode this CDR3. The chain recombines TRBV7-9 with TRBJ2-7; D is unclear. CDR1 is SEHNR and CDR2 is FQNEAQ in the germline V gene (reference sequence). V lost 2 bases and J 0 bases, leaving 5 bases between the germline ends. The CDR3 loop spans 13 amino acids. CDR3 loop: CASSLQNSYEQYF. Written as DNA, the CDR3 is TGTGCCAGCAGCTTACAAAACTCCTACGAGCAGTACTTC.

V is TRBV19 and J is TRBJ1-2, with 7 bases that match TRBD1. The J segment lost 3 bases and the V segment lost 5 bases, leaving 6 bases of the junction unmatched. CDR3 length: 14 amino acids. The germline V gene encodes CDR1 LNHDA and CDR2 SQIVND (reference sequence). Written as DNA, the CDR3 is TGTGCCAGTAGTGTACTCGACAGGGACTATGGCTACACCTTC. This encodes CASSVLDRDYGYTF.

V and J are TRBV5-4 and TRBJ2-7; D gene unclear. CDR1 SGHNT and CDR2 YYREEE come from the germline V gene (reference sequence). The CDR3 length is 14 residues. V lost 6 bases and J 2 bases, leaving 15 bases between the germline ends. The CDR3 region is CASTDSGTTYEQYF. CDR3 nucleotides: TGTGCCAGCACCGATTCTGGCACAACCTACGAGCAGTACTTC.

This chain links TRBV9 with TRBJ1-4; a possible D gene is TRBD1 (6 bases). V was cut by 0 bases and J by 5 bases, with 11 bases left in between. This CDR3 contains 15 residues. Germline loops: CDR1 SGDLS, CDR2 YYNGEE. CDR3: CASSVGAGGNEKLFF. In DNA, the CDR3 is TGTGCCAGCAGCGTAGGGGCCGGGGGCAATGAAAAACTGTTTTTT.

The rearrangement links TRBV29-1 to TRBJ2-7, with 9 bases fitting TRBD1. The junction had 11 bases not matched to a gene; V was cut back by 5 bases and J by 0 bases. Germline V gives CDR1 SQVTM, CDR2 ANQGSEA. The CDR3 runs 16 residues. The CDR3 DNA reads TGCAGCGTTCATACCAGCGGGACAGGGAGCTCCTACGAGCAGTACTTC. Residues: CSVHTSGTGSSYEQYF.

V is TRBV10-1 and J is TRBJ2-5, with 8 bases aligning to TRBD1. Germline V gene data show CDR1 as WNHNN and CDR2 as SYGVQD (reference sequence). V was pared by 8 bases and J by 2 bases, with 4 bases of the junction left unmatched. This CDR3 is built from 13 residues. The CDR3 DNA sequence: TGCGCCAGCTCATGGACAGGGCAAGAGACCCAGTACTTC. Translating it yields CASSWTGQETQYF.

The chain is built from TRBV13 and TRBJ2-1; TRBD2 aligns across 12 bases. This CDR3 region has 16 residues. Per germline, CDR1 PRHDT and CDR2 FYEKMQ (reference sequence). The V gene end was trimmed by 2 bases and the J gene end by 10 bases; junction bases not matched to a gene: 9. CDR3 nucleotides: TGTGCCAGCAGCTTACCGACTAGCGGGAGTTTTGGCGAGCAGTTCTTC. Its translation is CASSLPTSGSFGEQFF.

This chain links TRBV10-1 with TRBJ2-7; 9 bases are shared with TRBD2. Trimming took 4 bases from V and 1 from J; bases not matched to a gene: 14. The CDR3 totals 18 residues. The V gene's germline CDR1 is WNHNN and CDR2 SYGVQD (reference sequence). CDR3 coding DNA: TGCGCCAGCAGTGCCGACCCGGTCGGAGCGGGAGGATCCTACGAGCAGTACTTC. Protein: CASSADPVGAGGSYEQYF.

Turning to this clone: Other DNA sequences in this specimen translate into the identical CDR3. V gene TRBV10-2 combines with J gene TRBJ2-3; the D is unclear. Germline loops: CDR1 WSHSY, CDR2 SAAADI. CDR3 length: 11 amino acids. V was trimmed by 4 bases and J by 4 bases, leaving 3 bases between them. This CDR3 is CASSVSDTQYF. The CDR3 region has the DNA TGCGCCAGCAGTGTATCAGATACGCAGTATTTT.

This clone was observed a handful of times. This chain connects TRBV23-1 to TRBJ2-7; TRBD2 matches 9 bases. TRBV23-1 is annotated as an ORF whose role is uncertain. CDR3 length: 17 amino acids. V lost 0 bases to trimming and J lost 2 bases; unmatched junction nucleotides: 8. The CDR3 coding sequence is TGCGCCAGCAGTCAATCGAATCGGGCTAGCGGGACCTACGAGCAGTACTTC. It codes for CASSQSNRASGTYEQYF.

This chain uses TRBV6-5 with TRBJ2-7; D gene unclear. V dropped 5 bases and J dropped 6 bases, with 17 bases sitting between them. The germline gives CDR1 MNHEY, CDR2 SVGAGI. CDR3 length: 14 residues. CDR3 residues: CASSRASPALEQYF. CDR3 bases: TGTGCCAGCAGTCGGGCCTCGCCGGCTCTCGAGCAGTACTTC.

The chain links TRBV5-1 to TRBJ1-3; D ambiguous. CDR3 size: 14 residues. The germline gives CDR1 SGHRS, CDR2 YFSETQ. Trimming cost V 6 bases and J 1 base, with 11 bases left between them. The CDR3 nucleotides read TGCGCCAGCACCCAAGGCGGGTCTGGAAACACCATATATTTT. Translation gives CASTQGGSGNTIYF. The full variable domain, with the rest looked up from reference TRBV5-1 and TRBJ1-3, is KAGVTQTPRYLIKTRGQQVTLSCSPISGHRSVSWYQQTPGQGLQFLFEYFSETQRNKGNFPGRFSGRQFSNSRSEMNVSTLELGDSALYLCASTQGGSGNTIYFGEGSWLTVV.

The V and J genes are TRBV7-2 and TRBJ2-5; 10 bases are shared with TRBD2. The CDR3 is made up of 16 amino acids. Unmatched junction bases numbered 2, after V lost 1 base and J lost 0 bases. Germline CDR1 and CDR2: SGHTA and FQGNSA. The CDR3 here is CASSLGTSGYQETQYF. CDR3 in DNA: TGTGCCAGCAGCTTAGGGACTAGCGGCTACCAAGAGACCCAGTACTTC.

This chain joins TRBV6-5 and TRBJ1-4, with D uncertain. Trimming took 6 bases from V and 3 from J, leaving 14 bases between them. Germline V gives CDR1 MNHEY, CDR2 SVGAGI. This CDR3 spans 15 amino acids. The CDR3 DNA sequence: TGTGCCAGCAGCCACCACCTGGATGCTAATGAAAAACTGTTTTTT. This sequence encodes CASSHHLDANEKLFF.

The gene calls are TRBV19 and TRBJ1-2, with unresolved D. Germline CDR1 is LNHDA and CDR2 is SQIVND (reference sequence). The germline V and J ends were trimmed by 7 bases and 1 base, with 10 bases remaining between them. This CDR3 region has 13 residues. For the CDR3, the DNA is TGTGCCAGTACGGAAGAGCTTAACTATGGCTACACCTTC. Translation: CASTEELNYGYTF.

V usage is TRBV10-3 and J usage is TRBJ1-1; D uncertain. The V end was cut by 7 bases, the J end by 6 bases, with 15 bases between. The CDR3 spans 13 residues. Germline CDR1 ENHRY, CDR2 SYGVKD. The chain's CDR3 is CAIKAGDSAEAFF. CDR3 nucleotides: TGTGCCATCAAAGCTGGGGATTCCGCTGAAGCTTTCTTT.